These 32 T cell receptor beta chains came from one sample sequenced in a study of identical twins. TCRdb re-analysed the 5' RACE reads in MiXCR, keeping a single row per CDR3 protein. The sample carries 500,000 or so distinct CDR3 sequences, over 11% recorded once. The same sample was also used in a study of yellow fever vaccine responses in identical twins.

The sequencing input was CD4+ T cells sorted from blood. These receptors were obtained from a woman younger than 30 in good health.

This clonotype was observed a single time. This chain uses TRBV30 with TRBJ2-2, with D perhaps matching TRBD2 (7 bases). Germline loops: CDR1 GTSNPN, CDR2 SVGIG (reference sequence). The CDR3 runs 14 residues. Trimming cost V 3 bases and J 6 bases, with 14 bases left between them. The CDR3 sequence: CAWRVGGGSGELFF. The DNA of the CDR3 is TGTGCCTGGAGAGTGGGAGGGGGATCCGGGGAGCTGTTTTTT.

This clonotype occurred a few times. The genes are TRBV3-1 and TRBJ1-2; unclear D gene. Trimming took off 2 bases at V and 3 bases at J, with 10 bases between the two ends. The CDR3 length is 14 residues. Germline CDR1 and CDR2: LGHDT and YNNKEL (reference sequence). The CDR3 reads CASSQWGSDYGYTF. The CDR3 region has the DNA TGTGCCAGCAGCCAATGGGGTTCAGACTATGGCTACACCTTC.

The V gene is TRBV29-1, the J gene TRBJ1-5; no firm D call. The V gene's germline CDR1 is SQVTM and CDR2 ANQGSEA. The CDR3 consists of 12 residues. The ends were cut back, 4 bases at V and 2 bases at J, with 6 bases in the middle. The CDR3 protein is CSVVSGNQPQHF. Here the CDR3 DNA reads TGCAGCGTTGTAAGTGGCAATCAGCCCCAGCATTTT.

The chain is built from TRBV27 and TRBJ2-7; D is uncertain. This CDR3 is built from 12 residues. Looked up from germline, CDR1 is MNHEY and CDR2 is SMNVEV (reference sequence). Trimming removed 1 base at V and 5 bases at J, with 6 bases between. The CDR3: CASSLLGNEQYF. In DNA form, the CDR3 reads TGTGCCAGCAGTTTATTGGGCAACGAGCAGTACTTC.

The V call is TRBV29-1, the J call TRBJ2-7; D remains unclear. CDR3 size: 12 residues. Germline values: CDR1 SQVTM, CDR2 ANQGSEA. The V end lost 0 bases, the J end lost 6 bases, and 9 bases lay between the germline ends. In DNA form, the CDR3 reads TGCAGCGTTGAAGATCCCCTGTTCGAGCAGTACTTC. Translated: CSVEDPLFEQYF.

V and J are TRBV5-1 and TRBJ2-1; 14 nucleotides agree with TRBD2. Germline V CDR1 and CDR2: SGHRS, YFSETQ. The ends lost 3 bases at V and 6 bases at J; junction bases unmatched: 5. This CDR3 region has 16 residues. The CDR3 coding sequence is TGCGCCAGCAGCTCGACTAGCGGGGGGGCGAGCAATGAGCAGTTCTTC. Translation gives CASSSTSGGASNEQFF.

The rearrangement uses TRBV30 and TRBJ2-7; D might be TRBD1 (5 bases). Per germline, CDR1 GTSNPN and CDR2 SVGIG (reference sequence). V was shortened by 4 bases and J by 3 bases, with 16 bases between the two germline ends. The CDR3 covers 14 residues. CDR3 residues: CAWNSRQLDYEQYF. The CDR3 DNA follows: TGTGCCTGGAATTCGAGACAGTTGGACTACGAGCAGTACTTC.

This chain joins TRBV20-1 and TRBJ2-1, with 7 bases lining up with TRBD2. The CDR3 has 14 amino acids. The germline CDR1 and CDR2 sequences are DFQATT and SNEGSKA (reference sequence). DNA for the CDR3: TGCACCCTGATTCCTAGCGGCTCCTACAATGAGCAGTTCTTC. Translating it yields CTLIPSGSYNEQFF.

V usage is TRBV12-3 or TRBV12-4 and J usage is TRBJ2-2, with 10 bases that match TRBD2. CDR3 length equals 17 residues. V was clipped by 8 bases and J by 6 bases; unmatched bases: 15. CDR3 DNA: TGTGCCAGCGGGAAATGGAGCGGGGGGGGAGTCGCCGGGGAGCTGTTTTTT. It specifies CASGKWSGGGVAGELFF.

This clonotype showed up just a few times. The rearrangement joins TRBV12-3 or TRBV12-4 to TRBJ2-7; a weak D match, TRBD2 (5 bases). CDR3 size: 16 residues. V was trimmed by 5 bases and J by 2 bases, leaving 19 bases between them. CDR3 in amino acids: CASSPSRLPRPYEQYF. The CDR3 DNA reads TGTGCCAGCAGTCCTAGCCGGCTACCAAGACCCTACGAGCAGTACTTC.

This rearrangement joins TRBV2 to TRBJ1-5, with 8 bases lining up with TRBD1. Germline CDR1 SNHLY, CDR2 FYNNEI. The CDR3 covers 15 residues. Trimming took 5 bases from V and 1 from J; bases not matched to a gene: 4. CDR3 in amino acids: CASSFRQGSNQPQHF. The DNA of the CDR3 is TGTGCCAGCAGTTTCCGACAGGGGAGCAATCAGCCCCAGCATTTT.

This clonotype occurred many times. J is TRBJ2-1 and V is TRBV29-1; a weak D match, TRBD2 (6 bases). Germline-derived CDR1 and CDR2 are SQVTM and ANQGSEA. Deletions cut 6 bases from V and 0 bases from J, with 12 bases between. CDR3 size: 14 residues. The CDR3 sequence is CSVPSESSYNEQFF. CDR3 DNA: TGCAGCGTCCCTAGCGAGAGCTCCTACAATGAGCAGTTCTTC.

A few counts support this clonotype. CDR3 DNA: TGTGCCAGCAGTTACCGCGGACAGGGGACTCAGCCCCAGCATTTT. It encodes CASSYRGQGTQPQHF. The V call is TRBV6-2 or TRBV6-3, the J call TRBJ1-5, with 9 nucleotides matching TRBD1. V lost 2 bases and J lost 6; bases outside the gene matches: 5. This CDR3 comprises 15 residues. Germline assignment: CDR1 MNHEY and CDR2 SVGEGT.

The chain employs TRBV11-1 and TRBJ2-2; 12 bases match TRBD2. Germline V CDR1 and CDR2: SGHAT, FQDESV (reference sequence). The ends lost 1 base at V and 0 bases at J; junction bases unmatched: 3. This CDR3 is 18 amino acids long. CDR3 residues: CASSLGGLAGSNTGELFF. The CDR3 DNA sequence: TGTGCCAGCAGCTTAGGGGGACTAGCGGGCTCGAACACCGGGGAGCTGTTTTTT.

This clonotype has just a few counts. In DNA, the CDR3 is TGTGCCAGCAGTGATACAGGACCTGGGGCCAACGTCCTGACTTTC. Its protein product is CASSDTGPGANVLTF. This rearrangement joins TRBV25-1 to TRBJ2-6; possibly TRBD1 for D (5 bases). The germline gives CDR1 MGHDK, CDR2 SYGVNS. The CDR3 has 15 residues. Trimming removed 3 bases from V and 2 bases from J, with 8 bases in between.

The gene calls are TRBV29-1 and TRBJ2-7; D is perhaps TRBD1 or TRBD2 (5 bases each). CDR3 length: 13 residues. V lost 6 bases to trimming and J lost 6 bases, with 18 bases between them. The germline V gene encodes CDR1 SQVTM and CDR2 ANQGSEA. Here the CDR3 DNA reads TGCAGCGTGGGAGAGGGCAGGGCGAGCGAGCAGTACTTC. Protein product: CSVGEGRASEQYF.

The rearrangement joins TRBV6-2 or TRBV6-3 to TRBJ1-5, with D possibly matching TRBD1 (6 bases). Germline V gene sequence: CDR1 MNHEY, CDR2 SVGEGT. The CDR3 has 14 amino acids. The V gene lost 6 bases and the J gene lost 4 bases, with 13 bases spanning the gap. DNA of the CDR3: TGTGCCAGCAGCTCGAAGACAGGTAATCAGCCCCAGCATTTT. Translated, it gives CASSSKTGNQPQHF.

The chain links TRBV28 to TRBJ1-2; 7 bases align to TRBD1. V shed 5 bases, J shed 6 bases, and the junction held 12 bases outside the gene matches. The CDR3 loop spans 15 amino acids. Per the germline V gene, CDR1 is MDHEN and CDR2 is SYDVKM. DNA for the CDR3: TGTGCCAGCAGTCCAGGGACAGTCGGTGACGATGGCTACACCTTC. Residues: CASSPGTVGDDGYTF.

This clonotype was seen more than once but under ten times. This chain uses TRBV9 with TRBJ2-7; D ambiguous. The CDR3 has 13 residues. The V gene lost 0 bases and the J gene lost 6 bases, with 10 bases spanning the gap. Germline V CDR1 and CDR2: SGDLS, YYNGEE. The CDR3 sequence: CASSVAQGLEQYF. CDR3 DNA: TGTGCCAGCAGCGTAGCTCAAGGTCTCGAGCAGTACTTC.

This chain uses TRBV19 with TRBJ2-2; 9 nucleotides align to TRBD2. J gave up 1 base and V 4 bases, and 4 bases lay outside the gene matches. The CDR3 has 16 amino acids. Germline CDR1 is LNHDA and CDR2 is SQIVND (reference sequence). CDR3 nucleotides: TGTGCCAGTAGTAGAGCTAGCGGGGTGAACACCGGGGAGCTGTTTTTT. It is translated as CASSRASGVNTGELFF.

The chain joins TRBV30 to TRBJ2-5, with 9 bases fitting TRBD1. Germline V lookup: CDR1 GTSNPN, CDR2 SVGIG (reference sequence). V lost 0 bases and J lost 7; bases outside the gene matches: 3. CDR3 length: 13 amino acids. CDR3 DNA: TGTGCCTGGAGTGTGGGACAGGGAGGGACCCAGTACTTC. Protein product: CAWSVGQGGTQYF.

The V and J genes are TRBV6-1 and TRBJ2-7, with D possibly matching TRBD1 (6 bases). There are 14 residues in the CDR3. The germline V and J ends were trimmed by 6 bases and 0 bases, with 12 bases remaining between them. CDR1 is MNHNS, CDR2 SASEGT, per germline. The CDR3 sequence is CASRQGLSSYEQYF. Here the CDR3 DNA reads TGTGCCAGCAGACAGGGCTTGAGCTCCTACGAGCAGTACTTC.

The genes are TRBV7-9 and TRBJ1-4; TRBD1 matches 8 bases. V lost 4 bases, J lost 8 bases, and 6 bases stayed unmatched. The CDR3 loop spans 14 amino acids. The germline V gene has CDR1 SEHNR and CDR2 FQNEAQ (reference sequence). CDR3 sequence reads: CASSSRQGREKLFF. DNA of the CDR3: TGTGCCAGCAGCTCTAGACAGGGGAGAGAAAAACTGTTTTTT.

This clonotype was detected many times. One junction end does not reproduce the germline sequence, and a read error may be involved. V usage is TRBV5-1 and J usage is TRBJ2-7; tentative D call: TRBD2 (5 bases). Germline V lookup: CDR1 SGHRS, CDR2 YFSETQ. The CDR3 extends over 12 amino acids. DNA of the CDR3: TGTGCCAGCAGCCTCGAGGGCTACGAGCAGTACTTC. It is translated as CASSLEGYEQYF.

The chain combines TRBV19 with TRBJ2-1; 9 nucleotides agree with TRBD2. Looked up from germline, CDR1 is LNHDA and CDR2 is SQIVND (reference sequence). The V and J ends lost 7 bases and 3 bases, in that order; junction bases with no gene match: 7. The CDR3 covers 15 residues. For the CDR3, the DNA is TGTGCCAGTACCCCGACTAGCGGATACTACAATGAGCAGTTCTTC. It specifies CASTPTSGYYNEQFF. Full variable domain (missing parts from reference TRBV19 and TRBJ2-1): DGGITQSPKYLFRKEGQNVTLSCEQNLNHDAMYWYRQDPGQGLRLIYYSQIVNDFQKGDIAEGYSVSREKKESFPLTVTSAQKNPTAFYLCASTPTSGYYNEQFFGPGTRLTVL.

This clonotype was seen a handful of times. The J gene is TRBJ2-1, the V gene TRBV20-1; 9 bases agree with TRBD2. The CDR3 runs to 15 residues. V shed 3 bases, J shed 8 bases, and the junction held 11 bases outside the gene matches. The germline V gene has CDR1 DFQATT and CDR2 SNEGSKA (reference sequence). The CDR3 sequence is CSARSGREGHHEQFF. The CDR3 DNA reads as TGCAGTGCTAGGAGTGGGCGGGAGGGCCATCATGAGCAGTTCTTC.

This clonotype was seen a handful of times. Sequence at one end of the junction differs from germline and may be a read error. The chain recombines TRBV7-3 with TRBJ2-1, with 10 bases aligning to TRBD2. Germline CDR1 reads SGHTA; CDR2 reads FQGTGA. There are 15 residues in the CDR3. CDR3 bases: TGTACCAGCAGCTTAGGCAGCGGGGGGGCCAATGAGCAGTTCTTC. Protein product: CTSSLGSGGANEQFF.

The chain couples TRBV6-5 to TRBJ1-6; 10 positions match TRBD1. Losses at the gene ends were 0 bases for V and 10 bases for J; bases not matched to a gene: 6. The germline CDR1 and CDR2 sequences are MNHEY and SVGAGI. CDR3 length: 16 residues. The CDR3 DNA reads as TGTGCCAGCAGTTACTCCCGGGACAGGGGTTTGTCACCCCTCCACTTT. This sequence encodes CASSYSRDRGLSPLHF.

The J gene is TRBJ2-5, the V gene TRBV4-3, with D possibly matching TRBD2 (6 bases). Germline-derived CDR1 and CDR2 are LGHNA and YSLEER. V shed 0 bases and J shed 0 bases, with 14 bases lying between them. The length of the CDR3 is 17 residues. CDR3 bases: TGCGCCAGCAGCCAAGATCTAGCCGGAGGGTACCAAGAGACCCAGTACTTC. It specifies CASSQDLAGGYQETQYF.

This clonotype was counted a few times. The chain carries TRBV4-3 and TRBJ2-3; 12 bases map to TRBD1. Germline V gene sequence: CDR1 LGHNA, CDR2 YSLEER. CDR3 length: 16 residues. Trimming at V came to 0 bases and at J to 6 bases, leaving 4 bases not matched to a gene. In DNA, the CDR3 is TGCGCCAGCAGCCAAGATCCGGGACAGGGGGCCGATACGCAGTATTTT. Translating it yields CASSQDPGQGADTQYF.

This clonotype was counted only a few times. The rearrangement links TRBV20-1 to TRBJ2-5; either TRBD1 or TRBD2 may fit D (6 bases each). Looked up from germline, CDR1 is DFQATT and CDR2 is SNEGSKA (reference sequence). The CDR3 sequence is 14 residues long. V was cut by 0 bases and J by 5 bases, with 13 bases left in between. CDR3 in DNA: TGCAGTGCTAGAGATCATGGGGGGCAGGAGACCCAGTACTTC. Translation: CSARDHGGQETQYF.

This clonotype appeared a few times. The genes are TRBV4-1 and TRBJ2-2; D may be TRBD1 (5 bases). The CDR3 loop spans 15 amino acids. V dropped 1 base and J dropped 6 bases, with 12 bases sitting between them. Germline V lookup: CDR1 MGHRA, CDR2 YSYEKL. In nucleotides, the CDR3 is TGCGCCAGCAGCCAAGGAAGGGGTAGTCCCGGGGAGCTGTTTTTT. It codes for CASSQGRGSPGELFF.